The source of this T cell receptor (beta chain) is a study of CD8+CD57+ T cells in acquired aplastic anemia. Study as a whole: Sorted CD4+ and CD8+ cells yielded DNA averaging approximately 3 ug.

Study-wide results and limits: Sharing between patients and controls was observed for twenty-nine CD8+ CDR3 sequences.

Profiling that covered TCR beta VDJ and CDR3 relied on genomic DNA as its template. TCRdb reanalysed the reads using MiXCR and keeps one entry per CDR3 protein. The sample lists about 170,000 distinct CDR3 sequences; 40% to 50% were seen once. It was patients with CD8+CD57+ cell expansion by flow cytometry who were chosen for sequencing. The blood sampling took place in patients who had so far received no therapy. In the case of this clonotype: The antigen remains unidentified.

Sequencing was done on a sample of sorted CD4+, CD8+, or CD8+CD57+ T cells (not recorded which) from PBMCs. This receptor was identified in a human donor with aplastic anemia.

The CDR3: CSVYDTEAFF. The CDR3 coding sequence is TGCAGCGTTTATGACACTGAAGCTTTCTTT. J is TRBJ1-1 and V is TRBV29-1; D not certain. Trimming removed 5 bases from V and 3 bases from J, with 4 bases in between. CDR1 SQVTM and CDR2 ANQGSEA come from the germline V gene. The CDR3 runs to 10 residues.